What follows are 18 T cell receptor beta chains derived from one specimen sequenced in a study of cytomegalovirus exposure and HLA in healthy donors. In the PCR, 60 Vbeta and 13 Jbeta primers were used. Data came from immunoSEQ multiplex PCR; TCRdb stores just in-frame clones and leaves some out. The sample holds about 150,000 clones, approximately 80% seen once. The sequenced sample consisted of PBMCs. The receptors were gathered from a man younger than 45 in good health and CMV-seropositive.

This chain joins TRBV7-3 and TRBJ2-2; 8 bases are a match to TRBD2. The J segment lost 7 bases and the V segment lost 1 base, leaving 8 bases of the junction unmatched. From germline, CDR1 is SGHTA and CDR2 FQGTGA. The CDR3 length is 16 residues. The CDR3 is CASSLITSGLGGELFF. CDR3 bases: TGTGCCAGCAGCTTAATCACTAGCGGACTGGGCGGGGAGCTGTTTTTT.

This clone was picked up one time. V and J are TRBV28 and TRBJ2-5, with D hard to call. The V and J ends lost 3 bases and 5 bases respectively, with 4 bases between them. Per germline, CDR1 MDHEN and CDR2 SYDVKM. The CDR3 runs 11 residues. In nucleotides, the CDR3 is TGTGCCAGCAGTTTTCGGGAGACCCAGTACTTC. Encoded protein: CASSFRETQYF. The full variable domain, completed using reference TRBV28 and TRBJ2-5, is DVKVTQSSRYLVKRTGEKVFLECVQDMDHENMFWYRQDPGLGLRLIYFSYDVKMKEKGDIPEGYSVSREKKERFSLILESASTNQTSMYLCASSFRETQYFGPGTRLLVL.

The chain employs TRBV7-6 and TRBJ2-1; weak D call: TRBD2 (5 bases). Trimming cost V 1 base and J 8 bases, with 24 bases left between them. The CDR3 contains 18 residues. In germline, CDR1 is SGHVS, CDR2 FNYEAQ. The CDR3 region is CASSLESQRTYSTDEQFF. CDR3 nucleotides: TGTGCCAGCAGCTTAGAATCCCAAAGGACTTATTCAACCGATGAGCAGTTCTTC. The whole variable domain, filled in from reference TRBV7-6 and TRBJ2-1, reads GAGVSQSPRYKVTKRGQDVALRCDPISGHVSLYWYRQALGQGPEFLTYFNYEAQQDKSGLPNDRFSAERPEGSISTLTIQRTEQRDSAMYRCASSLESQRTYSTDEQFFGPGTRLTVL.

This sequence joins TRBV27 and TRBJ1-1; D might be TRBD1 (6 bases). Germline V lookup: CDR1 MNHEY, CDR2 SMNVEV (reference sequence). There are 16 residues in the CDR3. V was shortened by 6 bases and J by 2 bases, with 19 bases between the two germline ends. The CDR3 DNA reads TGTGCCAGCAGGCCCCGGGGGGGCAGGGGCAACACTGAAGCTTTCTTT. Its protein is CASRPRGGRGNTEAFF.

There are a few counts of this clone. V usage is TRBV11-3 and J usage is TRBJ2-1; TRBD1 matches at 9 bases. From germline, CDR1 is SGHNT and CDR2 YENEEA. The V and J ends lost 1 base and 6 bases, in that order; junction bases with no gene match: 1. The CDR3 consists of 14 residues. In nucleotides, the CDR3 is TGTGCCAGCAGCTTAGCGACAGGGGGCAATGAGCAGTTCTTC. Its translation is CASSLATGGNEQFF.

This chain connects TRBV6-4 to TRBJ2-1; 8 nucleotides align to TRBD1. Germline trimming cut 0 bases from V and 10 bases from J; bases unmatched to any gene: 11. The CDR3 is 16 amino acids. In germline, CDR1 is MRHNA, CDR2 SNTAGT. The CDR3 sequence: CASSDSRTGWVFEQFF. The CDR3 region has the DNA TGTGCCAGCAGTGACTCAAGGACAGGGTGGGTTTTCGAGCAGTTCTTC.

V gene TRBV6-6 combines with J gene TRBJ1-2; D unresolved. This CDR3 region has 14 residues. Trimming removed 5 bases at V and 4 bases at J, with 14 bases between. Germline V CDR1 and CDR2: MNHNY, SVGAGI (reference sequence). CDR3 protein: CASSAGGGVYGYTF. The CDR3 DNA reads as TGTGCCAGCAGTGCTGGAGGCGGCGTCTATGGCTACACCTTC.

The CDR3 DNA sequence: TGTGCCAGCAGTGGGACACTCCAAGAGACCCAGTACTTC. This encodes CASSGTLQETQYF. The chain carries TRBV6-1 and TRBJ2-5, with a tentative D call TRBD1 (5 bases). This CDR3 has 13 residues. The V end lost 4 bases, the J end lost 1 base, and 7 bases lay between the germline ends. Germline lookup yields CDR1 MNHNS and CDR2 SASEGT.

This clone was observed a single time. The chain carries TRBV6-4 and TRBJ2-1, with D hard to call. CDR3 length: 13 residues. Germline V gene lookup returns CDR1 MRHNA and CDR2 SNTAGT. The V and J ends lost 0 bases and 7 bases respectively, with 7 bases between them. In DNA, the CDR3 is TGTGCCAGCAGTGACTCATCGGGTAATGAGCAGTTCTTC. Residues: CASSDSSGNEQFF.

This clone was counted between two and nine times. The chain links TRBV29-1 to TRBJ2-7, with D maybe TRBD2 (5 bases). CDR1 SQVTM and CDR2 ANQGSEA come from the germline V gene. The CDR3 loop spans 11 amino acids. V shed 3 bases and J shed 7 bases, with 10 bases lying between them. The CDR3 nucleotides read TGCAGCGTTGATGAGGGTCTAGAGCAGTACTTC. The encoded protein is CSVDEGLEQYF.

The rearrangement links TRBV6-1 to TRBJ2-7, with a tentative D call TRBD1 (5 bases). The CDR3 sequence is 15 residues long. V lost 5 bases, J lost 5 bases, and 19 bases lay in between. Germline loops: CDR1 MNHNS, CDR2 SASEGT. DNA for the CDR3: TGTGCCAGCAGTTTAACGACAGAAAGTCGCCACGAGCAGTACTTC. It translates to CASSLTTESRHEQYF.

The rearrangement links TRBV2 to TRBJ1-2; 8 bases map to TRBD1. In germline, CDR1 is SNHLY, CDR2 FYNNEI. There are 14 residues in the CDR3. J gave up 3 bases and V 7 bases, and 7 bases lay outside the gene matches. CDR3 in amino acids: CASNRQGRDYGYTF. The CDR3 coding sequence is TGTGCCAGCAACCGACAGGGGAGGGACTATGGCTACACCTTC.

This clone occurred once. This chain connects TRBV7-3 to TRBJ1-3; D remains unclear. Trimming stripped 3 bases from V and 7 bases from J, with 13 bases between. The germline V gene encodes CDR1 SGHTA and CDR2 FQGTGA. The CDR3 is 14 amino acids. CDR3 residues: CASSLRSGENTIYF. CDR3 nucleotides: TGTGCCAGCAGCTTGCGGTCCGGGGAGAACACCATATATTTT.

CDR3 sequence: CASSFLSPNTEAFF. As DNA, the CDR3 is TGCGCCAGCAGCTTCCTTAGCCCCAACACTGAAGCTTTCTTT. The gene calls are TRBV5-1 and TRBJ1-1; D not resolved. CDR1 is SGHRS, CDR2 YFSETQ, per germline. There are 14 residues in the CDR3. The ends were cut back, 2 bases at V and 2 bases at J, with 10 bases in the middle.

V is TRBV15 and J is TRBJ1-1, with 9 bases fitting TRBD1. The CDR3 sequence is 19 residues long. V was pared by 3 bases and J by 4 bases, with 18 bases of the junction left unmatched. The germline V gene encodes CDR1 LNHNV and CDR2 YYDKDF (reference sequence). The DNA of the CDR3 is TGTGCCACCAGCAGGACCCTAACAGGGGGCGAAATCGGGGGCACTGAAGCTTTCTTT. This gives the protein CATSRTLTGGEIGGTEAFF.

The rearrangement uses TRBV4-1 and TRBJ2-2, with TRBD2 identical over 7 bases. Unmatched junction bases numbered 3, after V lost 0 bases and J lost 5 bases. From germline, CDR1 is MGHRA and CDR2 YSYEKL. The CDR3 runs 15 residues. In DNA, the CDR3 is TGCGCCAGCAGCCAAGATAGACTAGCTACCGGGGAGCTGTTTTTT. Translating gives CASSQDRLATGELFF.

DNA for the CDR3: TGTGCCAGCAGCCCGACAGGGGCTTACAATGAGCAGTTCTTC. Translation gives CASSPTGAYNEQFF. V is TRBV5-5 and J is TRBJ2-1; TRBD1 matches 8 bases. This CDR3 spans 14 amino acids. V trimming: 4 bases; J trimming: 4 bases; junction bases outside the gene matches: 4. Per the germline V gene, CDR1 is SGHKS and CDR2 is YYEKEE (reference sequence).

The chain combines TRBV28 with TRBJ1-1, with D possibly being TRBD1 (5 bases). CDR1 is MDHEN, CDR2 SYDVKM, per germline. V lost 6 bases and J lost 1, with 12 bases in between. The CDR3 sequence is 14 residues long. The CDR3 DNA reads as TGTGCCAGCAGGCCGGTCCAGGGGAACACTGAAGCTTTCTTT. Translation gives CASRPVQGNTEAFF.